These T cell receptor beta chains were read from a single sample in a study of blood T cells in healthy people across ages. TCRdb re-called the 5' RACE reads with MiXCR, one entry per CDR3 protein. The sample contains roughly 2 million distinct CDR3 sequences, roughly 52% of which appear only once. The sequencing input was blood. The receptors originated from a woman aged 40 to 50 in good health. Each CDR3 is given with its conserved first and last residue. A D gene is named only where the DNA matches it firmly. The size entry is marked missing in some rows and otherwise reads once, few, many or a size class.

d_call	clone_size	j_call	v_call	cdr3_aa	cdr3_nt
NA	few	TRBJ1-5	TRBV4-2	CASSQGGQTVEPQHF	TGTGCCAGCAGCCAAGGAGGACAGACTGTGGAGCCCCAGCATTTT
TRBD2	NA	TRBJ2-1	TRBV7-2	CASSFAGGSNEQFF	TGTGCCAGCAGCTTCGCGGGGGGGAGCAATGAGCAGTTCTTC
TRBD1	NA	TRBJ1-2	TRBV5-1	CASSPEDRPSCGYTF	TGCGCCAGTAGCCCCGAGGACAGGCCGTCCTGTGGCTACACCTTC
NA	few	TRBJ2-1	TRBV7-2	CASRTLRGVYNEQFF	TGTGCCAGCAGGACCCTGAGGGGGGTATACAATGAGCAGTTCTTC
NA	NA	TRBJ2-3	TRBV7-9	CASSFSPASTDTQYF	TGTGCCAGCAGCTTTTCCCCGGCTAGCACAGATACGCAGTATTTT
NA	NA	TRBJ2-5	TRBV7-2	CASSLALGVETQYF	TGTGCCAGCAGCTTAGCGCTGGGGGTGGAGACCCAGTACTTC
NA	NA	TRBJ1-2	TRBV7-2	CASSWARIGLDGYTF	TGTGCCAGCAGCTGGGCACGGATCGGGCTTGATGGCTACACCTTC
TRBD2	NA	TRBJ2-3	TRBV5-1	CASTGGNTDTQYF	TGCGCCAGCACCGGGGGGAACACAGATACGCAGTATTTT
NA	NA	TRBJ2-1	TRBV29-1	CSVEAMGSYNEQFF	TGCAGCGTTGAAGCTATGGGATCCTACAATGAGCAGTTCTTC
TRBD2	NA	TRBJ2-1	TRBV20-1	CSASSCLAGGRLDNEQFF	TGCAGTGCCTCAAGCTGTCTAGCGGGGGGGCGGTTGGACAATGAGCAGTTCTTC
NA	NA	TRBJ1-4	TRBV4-3	CASSRSHRPGDEKLFF	TGCGCCAGCAGCCGATCCCACAGGCCCGGGGATGAAAAACTGTTTTTT
TRBD1	NA	TRBJ2-1	TRBV20-1	CSAPGQAASTTYNEQFF	TGCAGTGCTCCGGGACAGGCGGCGTCCACTACCTACAATGAGCAGTTCTTC